This T cell receptor beta chain appears in the sequencing data of a study of cytomegalovirus exposure and HLA in healthy donors. Repertoires were generated with immunoSEQ multiplex PCR, while TCRdb's copy carries only in-frame clones and drops some. Of some 230,000 clones listed, about 90% were seen once; the top ten hold roughly 1%. Per germline, CDR1 SGDLS and CDR2 YYNGEE. This CDR3 has 17 amino acids. Trimming left V 0 bases short and J 0 bases short, with 15 bases between. Sequencing used PBMCs. This TCR was recovered from a woman younger than 35 in good health and CMV-seronegative. The gene calls are TRBV9 and TRBJ1-1; D is possibly TRBD1 (5 bases). The CDR3 sequence is CASSVDPPGGVNTEAFF. Here the CDR3 DNA reads TGTGCCAGCAGCGTAGACCCCCCCGGGGGAGTGAACACTGAAGCTTTCTTT.